These 25 T cell receptor beta chains were all obtained from the same sample, sequenced in a study of shared clonotypes between healthy human individuals. Some clones are missing from TCRdb's copy, which holds only in-frame ones; the method was immunoSEQ multiplex PCR. The sample has under 650,000 clones, roughly 95% seen once; the top ten hold about 0.064%. Specimen: naive CD4+ T cells sorted from blood. The subset denotes: CD45RA+ positively selected. The receptors here all came from a woman aged 25 to 39 in good health.

The chain uses TRBV4-1 and TRBJ2-5; D not resolved. The DNA end lines up better with TRBJ2-7; the J call may be wrong. The germline V gene encodes CDR1 MGHRA and CDR2 YSYEKL. This CDR3 contains 14 residues. This CDR3 is CASSPLGRSYEQYF. CDR3 coding DNA: TGCGCCAGCAGCCCCCTCGGACGAAGTTACGAGCAGTACTTC.

The chain recombines TRBV19 with TRBJ1-2, with unresolved D. The CDR3 contains 16 residues. Germline V lookup: CDR1 LNHDA, CDR2 SQIVND (reference sequence). Trimming removed 7 bases from V and 3 bases from J, with 21 bases in between. The CDR3 protein is CASKISLTDEYYGYTF. DNA for the CDR3: TGTGCCAGTAAAATTAGTCTTACAGACGAGTACTATGGCTACACCTTC.

The gene calls are TRBV7-8 and TRBJ2-4, with 8 positions matching TRBD2. V lost 1 base, J lost 0 bases, and 8 bases stayed unmatched. CDR3 length: 18 amino acids. In germline, CDR1 is SGHVS, CDR2 FQNEAQ. The chain's CDR3 is CASSLVAGLVLAKNIQYF. The CDR3 DNA reads as TGTGCCAGCAGCTTAGTAGCGGGGTTAGTCCTAGCCAAAAACATTCAGTACTTC.

The CDR3 DNA reads as TGTGCCAGCTCACCACAGAGCGCTAATGAAAAACTGTTTTTT. This translates into CASSPQSANEKLFF. The V call is TRBV18, the J call TRBJ1-4, with unresolved D. The CDR3 spans 14 residues. Germline V gives CDR1 KGHSH, CDR2 LQKENI. The germline V and J ends were trimmed by 1 base and 3 bases, with 6 bases remaining between them.

The chain links TRBV6-5 to TRBJ2-7; D is perhaps TRBD1 or TRBD2 (5 bases each). V was trimmed by 4 bases and J by 0 bases, leaving 7 bases between them. This CDR3 comprises 13 residues. Germline V gene sequence: CDR1 MNHEY, CDR2 SVGAGI. The CDR3 DNA reads TGTGCCAGCAGTTTGGGACCCTCCTACGAGCAGTACTTC. Residues: CASSLGPSYEQYF.

The V call is TRBV28, the J call TRBJ1-2; TRBD1 aligns across 7 bases. Germline CDR1 and CDR2: MDHEN and SYDVKM. The CDR3 has 14 residues. V was pared by 6 bases and J by 0 bases, with 4 bases of the junction left unmatched. In DNA, the CDR3 is TGTGCCAGCAGGCCGGGGACAGCTAACTATGGCTACACCTTC. Encoded protein: CASRPGTANYGYTF.

The chain uses TRBV13 and TRBJ2-7; maybe TRBD1 (6 bases). CDR3 length equals 14 residues. Per the germline V gene, CDR1 is PRHDT and CDR2 is FYEKMQ (reference sequence). The V gene lost 5 bases and the J gene lost 6 bases, with 17 bases spanning the gap. The CDR3 nucleotides are TGTGCCAGCAGCGGTGGACAGTATAAAGGCGAGCAGTACTTC. Protein: CASSGGQYKGEQYF.

The rearrangement uses TRBV4-1 and TRBJ1-6, with D possibly being TRBD1 (5 bases). Germline CDR1 MGHRA, CDR2 YSYEKL. CDR3 length equals 16 residues. V shed 0 bases and J shed 12 bases, with 18 bases lying between them. The CDR3 DNA follows: TGCGCCAGCAGCCAAGATCTGAGTGGGGGGAGGGTACCCCTCCACTTT. Translating it yields CASSQDLSGGRVPLHF.

The genes are TRBV2 and TRBJ2-3; D possibly corresponds to TRBD2 (6 bases). CDR3 length: 13 amino acids. Trimming stripped 6 bases from V and 6 bases from J, with 13 bases between. CDR1 and CDR2 (germline): SNHLY, FYNNEI. The CDR3, as DNA: TGTGCCAGCAGCCCGCTCGGAGGGGATACGCAGTATTTT. Translating gives CASSPLGGDTQYF.

V usage is TRBV5-1 and J usage is TRBJ1-1; D unclear. Per germline, CDR1 SGHRS and CDR2 YFSETQ. With 0 bases removed from V and 0 bases from J, the gap between germline ends came to 9 bases. The CDR3 runs to 15 residues. CDR3 DNA: TGCGCCAGCAGCTTGGCAACAGTAATGAACACTGAAGCTTTCTTT. Translation: CASSLATVMNTEAFF. The full variable domain, completed using reference TRBV5-1 and TRBJ1-1, is KAGVTQTPRYLIKTRGQQVTLSCSPISGHRSVSWYQQTPGQGLQFLFEYFSETQRNKGNFPGRFSGRQFSNSRSEMNVSTLELGDSALYLCASSLATVMNTEAFFGQGTRLTVV.

The rearrangement uses TRBV28 and TRBJ2-7, with TRBD1 identical over 9 bases. The ends lost 5 bases at V and 1 base at J; junction bases unmatched: 12. Germline V gives CDR1 MDHEN, CDR2 SYDVKM. This CDR3 contains 17 residues. In nucleotides, the CDR3 is TGTGCCAGCAGTACCTGGGGACAGGGCACAAAGTCCTACGAGCAGTACTTC. This encodes CASSTWGQGTKSYEQYF.

This rearrangement joins TRBV27 to TRBJ2-2; 9 positions agree with TRBD1. V shed 6 bases and J 6 bases; nucleotides not matched to a gene: 11. CDR1 MNHEY and CDR2 SMNVEV come from the germline V gene (reference sequence). This CDR3 comprises 16 residues. Written as DNA, the CDR3 is TGTGCCAGCAGACGCCACGAGGACAGGGGTGCCGGGGAGCTGTTTTTT. The encoded protein is CASRRHEDRGAGELFF.

The sample holds one count of this clone. CDR3 nucleotides: TGTGCCAGCAGCTTAGGTGCAGGGCCAAATCAGCCCCAGCATTTT. It codes for CASSLGAGPNQPQHF. The gene calls are TRBV11-2 and TRBJ1-5; D possibly corresponds to TRBD1 (5 bases). V was pared by 1 base and J by 4 bases, with 11 bases between. Germline CDR1 is SGHAT and CDR2 is FQNNGV. The CDR3 is 15 amino acids.

The rearrangement uses TRBV27 and TRBJ1-1; no definite D call. Germline V CDR1 and CDR2: MNHEY, SMNVEV (reference sequence). Trimming took 6 bases from V and 4 from J, leaving 15 bases between them. The CDR3 totals 14 residues. This chain's CDR3 is CASRSVVRGTEAFF. DNA for the CDR3: TGTGCCAGCAGATCTGTCGTGCGTGGCACTGAAGCTTTCTTT.

The CDR3 sequence is CASSFGGIYNEQFF. The CDR3, as DNA: TGTGCCAGCAGTTTCGGAGGGATCTACAATGAGCAGTTCTTC. The V call is TRBV28, the J call TRBJ2-1, with a weak D call TRBD2 (6 bases). The CDR3 has 14 residues. The V end lost 3 bases, the J end lost 3 bases, and 9 bases lay between the germline ends. Germline CDR1 reads MDHEN; CDR2 reads SYDVKM.

This chain links TRBV28 with TRBJ1-5, with 8 bases identical to TRBD1. The CDR3 length is 16 residues. Germline lookup yields CDR1 MDHEN and CDR2 SYDVKM. V shed 5 bases and J 4 bases; nucleotides not matched to a gene: 10. This chain's CDR3 is CASSPRTGSLNQPQHF. The CDR3 bases are TGTGCCAGCAGTCCCCGGACAGGGAGTCTAAATCAGCCCCAGCATTTT.

The CDR3 loop is CASSGISGSSYNEQFF. CDR3 DNA sequence: TGTGCCAGCAGCGGGATTAGCGGGAGCTCCTACAATGAGCAGTTCTTC. The chain links TRBV9 to TRBJ2-1, with 9 nucleotides matching TRBD2. This CDR3 region has 16 residues. The V gene's germline CDR1 is SGDLS and CDR2 YYNGEE. After removal of 3 bases from V and 0 bases from J, the junction contained 4 bases not matched to a gene. The complete variable domain, with remaining parts taken from reference TRBV9 and TRBJ2-1, reads DSGVTQTPKHLITATGQRVTLRCSPRSGDLSVYWYQQSLDQGLQFLIQYYNGEERAKGNILERFSAQQFPDLHSELNLSSLELGDSALYFCASSGISGSSYNEQFFGPGTRLTVL.

The chain is built from TRBV11-3 and TRBJ1-3; possibly TRBD1 for D (5 bases). V was clipped by 1 base and J by 4 bases, with 5 bases between them. Looked up from germline, CDR1 is SGHNT and CDR2 is YENEEA. CDR3 length equals 13 residues. The CDR3 DNA reads TGTGCCAGCAGCTTAGCAGGGGGAAACACCATATATTTT. Its protein is CASSLAGGNTIYF.

This clone was detected only a few times. The gene calls are TRBV28 and TRBJ2-2, with D tentatively TRBD2 (5 bases). The V gene's germline CDR1 is MDHEN and CDR2 SYDVKM. This CDR3 is 16 amino acids long. The V end lost 6 bases, the J end lost 1 base, and 15 bases lay between the germline ends. The chain's CDR3 is CASSPRRAGNTGELFF. The CDR3 region has the DNA TGTGCCAGCAGCCCACGGCGGGCCGGGAACACCGGGGAGCTGTTTTTT.

The chain combines TRBV6-5 with TRBJ1-5, with 8 positions matching TRBD1. There are 14 residues in the CDR3. The junction had 1 base not matched to a gene; V was cut back by 6 bases and J by 0 bases. CDR1 is MNHEY, CDR2 SVGAGI, per germline. DNA of the CDR3: TGTGCCAGCAGCGACAGGGGTAGCAATCAGCCCCAGCATTTT. This codes for CASSDRGSNQPQHF.

The V gene is TRBV18, the J gene TRBJ2-1, with 10 bases aligning to TRBD2. The CDR3 length is 15 residues. Trimming at V came to 2 bases and at J to 7 bases, leaving 5 bases not matched to a gene. Germline V gene data show CDR1 as KGHSH and CDR2 as LQKENI. The CDR3: CASSPISSGSNEQFF. In nucleotides, the CDR3 is TGTGCCAGCTCACCAATCTCTAGCGGGAGTAATGAGCAGTTCTTC.

V gene TRBV11-2 combines with J gene TRBJ2-5; TRBD1 agrees at 9 bases. J lost 0 bases, V lost 2 bases, and 4 bases had no gene match. Germline V gene sequence: CDR1 SGHAT, CDR2 FQNNGV. The CDR3 loop spans 16 amino acids. The chain's CDR3 is CASSLLGTGYQETQYF. The DNA for the CDR3 is TGTGCCAGCAGCTTACTCGGGACAGGGTACCAAGAGACCCAGTACTTC. Full variable domain (remainder filled in from reference TRBV11-2 and TRBJ2-5): EAGVAQSPRYKIIEKRQSVAFWCNPISGHATLYWYQQILGQGPKLLIQFQNNGVVDDSQLPKDRFSAERLKGVDSTLKIQPAKLEDSAVYLCASSLLGTGYQETQYFGPGTRLLVL.

This clone was recorded once. The gene calls are TRBV5-1 and TRBJ2-7; 8 bases are a match to TRBD1. Germline assignment: CDR1 SGHRS and CDR2 YFSETQ. The CDR3 sequence is 15 residues long. V lost 0 bases, J lost 6 bases, and 8 bases stayed unmatched. In DNA, the CDR3 is TGCGCCAGCAGCTTGGTCGACAGGGGAAGTTCCGAGCAGTACTTC. Translation: CASSLVDRGSSEQYF. The full variable domain, in which reference TRBV5-1 and TRBJ2-7 provide the parts outside the CDR3, is KAGVTQTPRYLIKTRGQQVTLSCSPISGHRSVSWYQQTPGQGLQFLFEYFSETQRNKGNFPGRFSGRQFSNSRSEMNVSTLELGDSALYLCASSLVDRGSSEQYFGPGTRLTVT.

The CDR3 DNA follows: TGCGCCAGCAGCTTGTCTATCGGGACAGGGGACCACGAGCAGTACTTC. Residues: CASSLSIGTGDHEQYF. The V call is TRBV5-1, the J call TRBJ2-7, with 10 bases fitting TRBD1. J was trimmed by 5 bases and V by 1 base; bases with no gene match: 9. The germline CDR1 and CDR2 sequences are SGHRS and YFSETQ. The CDR3 is made up of 16 amino acids.

V usage is TRBV28 and J usage is TRBJ2-7, with 12 bases identical to TRBD2. The CDR3 has 15 amino acids. V lost 6 bases, J lost 3 bases, and 6 bases stayed unmatched. Germline V gene sequence: CDR1 MDHEN, CDR2 SYDVKM. The CDR3 DNA reads TGTGCCAGCAGCGCACTAGCGGGAGGCCTCTACGAGCAGTACTTC. Amino acid sequence: CASSALAGGLYEQYF.